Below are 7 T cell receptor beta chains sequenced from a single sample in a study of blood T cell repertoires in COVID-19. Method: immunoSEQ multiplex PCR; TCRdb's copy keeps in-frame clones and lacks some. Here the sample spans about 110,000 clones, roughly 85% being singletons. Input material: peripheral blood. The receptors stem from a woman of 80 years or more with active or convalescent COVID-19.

The CDR3, as DNA: TGTGCCAGCAGACTTACAGGGGGCTTCAATCAGCCCCAGCATTTT. Protein sequence: CASRLTGGFNQPQHF. V usage is TRBV2 and J usage is TRBJ1-5; 9 bases map to TRBD1. Germline lookup yields CDR1 SNHLY and CDR2 FYNNEI. The CDR3 totals 15 residues. Trimming cost V 6 bases and J 3 bases; bases outside gene matches: 6. Combining the CDR3 with reference TRBV2 and TRBJ1-5 gives the whole variable domain EPEVTQTPSHQVTQMGQEVILRCVPISNHLYFYWYRQILGQKVEFLVSFYNNEISEKSEIFDDQFSVERPDGSNFTLKIRSTKLEDSAMYFCASRLTGGFNQPQHFGDGTRLSIL.

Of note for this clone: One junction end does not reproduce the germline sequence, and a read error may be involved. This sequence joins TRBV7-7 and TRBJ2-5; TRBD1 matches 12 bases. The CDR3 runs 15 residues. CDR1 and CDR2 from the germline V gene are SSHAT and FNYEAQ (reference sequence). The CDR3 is CASSSGTGGVETQYF. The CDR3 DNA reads TGTGCTAGCAGCTCAGGGACAGGGGGCGTGGAGACCCAGTACTTC.

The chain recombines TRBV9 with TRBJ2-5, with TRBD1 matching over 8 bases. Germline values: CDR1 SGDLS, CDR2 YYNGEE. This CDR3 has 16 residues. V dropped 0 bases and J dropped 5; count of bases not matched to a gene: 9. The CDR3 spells CASSVAMTGVGETQYF. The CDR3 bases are TGTGCCAGCAGCGTAGCCATGACAGGGGTTGGGGAGACCCAGTACTTC. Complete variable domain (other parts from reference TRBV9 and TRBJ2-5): DSGVTQTPKHLITATGQRVTLRCSPRSGDLSVYWYQQSLDQGLQFLIQYYNGEERAKGNILERFSAQQFPDLHSELNLSSLELGDSALYFCASSVAMTGVGETQYFGPGTRLLVL.

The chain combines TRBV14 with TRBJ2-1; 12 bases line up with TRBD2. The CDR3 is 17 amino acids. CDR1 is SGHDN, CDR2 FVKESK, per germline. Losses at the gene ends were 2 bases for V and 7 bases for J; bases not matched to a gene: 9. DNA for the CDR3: TGTGCCAGCAGCCAACGACTAGCGGGAGTTCGTCCGAATGAGCAGTTCTTC. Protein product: CASSQRLAGVRPNEQFF.

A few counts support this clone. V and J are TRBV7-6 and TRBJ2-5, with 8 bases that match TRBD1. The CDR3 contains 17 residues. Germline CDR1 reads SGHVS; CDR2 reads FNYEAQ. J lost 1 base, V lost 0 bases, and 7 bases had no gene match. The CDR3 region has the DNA TGTGCCAGCAGCTTAGCACGGAGGGACAGGAGCCAAGAGACCCAGTACTTC. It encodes CASSLARRDRSQETQYF.

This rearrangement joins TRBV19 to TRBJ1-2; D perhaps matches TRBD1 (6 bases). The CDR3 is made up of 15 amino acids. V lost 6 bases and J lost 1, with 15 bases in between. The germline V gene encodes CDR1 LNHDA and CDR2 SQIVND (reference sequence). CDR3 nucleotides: TGTGCCAGTAGATCCCGGACAGCCCTTAACTATGGCTACACCTTC. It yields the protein CASRSRTALNYGYTF.

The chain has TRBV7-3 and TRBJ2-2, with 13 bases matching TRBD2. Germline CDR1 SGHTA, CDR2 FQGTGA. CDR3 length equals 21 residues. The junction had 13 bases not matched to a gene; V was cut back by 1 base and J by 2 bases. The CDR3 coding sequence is TGTGCCAGCAGCTTAATTGCTCCACTAGCGGGAGGGCCACCTAACACCGGGGAGCTGTTTTTT. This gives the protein CASSLIAPLAGGPPNTGELFF.